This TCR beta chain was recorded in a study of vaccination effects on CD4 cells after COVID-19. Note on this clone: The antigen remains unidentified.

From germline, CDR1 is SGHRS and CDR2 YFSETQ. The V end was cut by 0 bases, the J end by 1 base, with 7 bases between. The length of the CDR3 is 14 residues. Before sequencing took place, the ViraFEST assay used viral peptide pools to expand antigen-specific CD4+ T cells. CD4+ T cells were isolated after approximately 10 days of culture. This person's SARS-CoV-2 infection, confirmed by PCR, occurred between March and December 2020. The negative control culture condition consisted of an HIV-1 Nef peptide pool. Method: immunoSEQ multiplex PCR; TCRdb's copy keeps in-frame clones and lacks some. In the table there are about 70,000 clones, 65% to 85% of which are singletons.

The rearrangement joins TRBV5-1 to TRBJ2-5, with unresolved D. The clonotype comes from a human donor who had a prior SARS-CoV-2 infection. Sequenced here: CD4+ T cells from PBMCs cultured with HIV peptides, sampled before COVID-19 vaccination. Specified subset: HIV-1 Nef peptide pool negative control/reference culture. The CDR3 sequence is CASSLEGFQETQYF. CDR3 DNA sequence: TGCGCCAGCAGCTTGGAGGGATTCCAAGAGACCCAGTACTTC.